This T cell receptor beta chain was observed in a study of spatial heterogeneity in lung cancer. Across the whole study: Raw-read counts averaged over ten per unique TCR and UMI combination.

Time point indicated: sample taken at primary tumor resection. Material for sequencing was whole RNA from tumor, nontumor lung or frozen PBMC, left unsorted. The 60 to 90 donors had untreated early-stage non-small cell lung cancer. TCRdb passed the 5' RACE reads through MiXCR, listing each CDR3 protein once. The sample lists about 38,000 distinct CDR3 sequences; roughly 5.6% were seen once. This clonotype has ten or more counts. The sequenced sample was PBMCs, obtained at surgery. This clonotype originated in a female donor with early-stage non-small cell lung cancer.

In nucleotides, the CDR3 is TGTGCCAGCAGCTCCCAAATAGGGACAGGGACTGAAAAACTGTTTTTT. Translated: CASSSQIGTGTEKLFF. The J gene is TRBJ1-4, the V gene TRBV5-8; 9 bases match TRBD1. This CDR3 spans 16 amino acids. CDR1 and CDR2 (germline): SGHTS, YDEGEE. Germline trimming cut 3 bases from V and 7 bases from J; bases unmatched to any gene: 10.